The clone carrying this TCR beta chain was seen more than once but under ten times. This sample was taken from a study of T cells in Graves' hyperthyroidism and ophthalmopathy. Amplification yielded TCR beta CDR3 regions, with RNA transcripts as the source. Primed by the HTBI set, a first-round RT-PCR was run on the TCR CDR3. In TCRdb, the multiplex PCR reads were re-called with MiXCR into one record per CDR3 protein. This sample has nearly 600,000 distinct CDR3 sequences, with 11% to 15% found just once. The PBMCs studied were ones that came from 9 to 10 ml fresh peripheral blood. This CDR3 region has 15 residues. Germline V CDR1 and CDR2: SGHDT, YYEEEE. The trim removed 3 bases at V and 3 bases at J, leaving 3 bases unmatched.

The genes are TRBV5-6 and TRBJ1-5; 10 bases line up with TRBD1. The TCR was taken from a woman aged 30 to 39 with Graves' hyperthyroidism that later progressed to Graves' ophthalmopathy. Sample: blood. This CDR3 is CASSWGQGFNQPQHF. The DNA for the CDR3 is TGTGCCAGCAGCTGGGGACAGGGGTTCAATCAGCCCCAGCATTTT. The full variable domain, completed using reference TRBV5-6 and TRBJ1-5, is DAGVTQSPTHLIKTRGQQVTLRCSPKSGHDTVSWYQQALGQGPQFIFQYYEEEERQRGNFPDRFSGHQFPNYSSELNVNALLLGDSALYLCASSWGQGFNQPQHFGDGTRLSIL.